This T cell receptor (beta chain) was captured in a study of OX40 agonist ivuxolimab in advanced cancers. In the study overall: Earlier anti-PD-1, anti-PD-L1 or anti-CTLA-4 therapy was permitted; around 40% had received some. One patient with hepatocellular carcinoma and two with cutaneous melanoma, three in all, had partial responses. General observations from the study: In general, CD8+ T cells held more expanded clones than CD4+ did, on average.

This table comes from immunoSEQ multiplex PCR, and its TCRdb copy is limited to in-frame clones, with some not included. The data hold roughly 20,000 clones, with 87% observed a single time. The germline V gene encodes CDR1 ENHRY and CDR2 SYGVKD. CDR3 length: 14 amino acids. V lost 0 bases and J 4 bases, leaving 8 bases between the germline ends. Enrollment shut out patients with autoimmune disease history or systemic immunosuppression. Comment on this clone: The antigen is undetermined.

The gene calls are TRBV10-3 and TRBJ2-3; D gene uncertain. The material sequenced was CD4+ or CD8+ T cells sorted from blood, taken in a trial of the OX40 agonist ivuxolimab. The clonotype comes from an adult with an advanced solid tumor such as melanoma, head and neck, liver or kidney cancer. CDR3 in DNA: TGTGCCATCAGTGAGTCGACCGATGCAGATACGCAGTATTTT. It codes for CAISESTDADTQYF.